The 14 T cell receptor beta chains in this list originate from one sample, sequenced in a study of spatial heterogeneity in lung cancer. The time point is: sample taken at primary tumor resection. Study outcomes and limitations: Counts that tracked tumor mutation counts were those of expanded intratumoral alpha and beta TCRs.

Their antigens are not known. MiXCR, run by TCRdb on the 5' RACE reads, gives a single entry per CDR3 protein. The repertoire has approximately 7,000 distinct CDR3 sequences, more than 3% of them found once; the top ten carry 15% to 20%. Sequenced here: lung tumor tissue, sampled at surgery. These receptors were collected from a male donor with early-stage non-small cell lung cancer.

This clonotype was observed many times. This sequence joins TRBV7-2 and TRBJ2-1; 7 nucleotides line up with TRBD2. Germline values: CDR1 SGHTA, CDR2 FQGNSA. Unmatched junction bases numbered 11, after V lost 1 base and J lost 8 bases. CDR3 size: 16 residues. The CDR3 reads CASSLGLTGRGDEQFF. CDR3 coding DNA: TGTGCCAGCAGCTTAGGGCTAACAGGCCGGGGGGATGAGCAGTTCTTC. Combining the CDR3 with reference TRBV7-2 and TRBJ2-1 gives the whole variable domain GAGVSQSPSNKVTEKGKDVELRCDPISGHTALYWYRQSLGQGLEFLIYFQGNSAPDKSGLPSDRFSAERTGGSVSTLTIQRTQQEDSAVYLCASSLGLTGRGDEQFFGPGTRLTVL.

This clonotype was seen at least ten times. The CDR3 is CASSEWTPLTGELFF. The CDR3 DNA sequence: TGCGCCAGCAGTGAGTGGACACCCCTCACCGGGGAGCTGTTTTTT. The rearrangement joins TRBV10-1 to TRBJ2-2, with a possible D match to TRBD1 (5 bases). V was clipped by 1 base and J by 4 bases, with 10 bases between them. Germline assignment: CDR1 WNHNN and CDR2 SYGVQD (reference sequence). CDR3 length: 15 residues.

In its sample, this clonotype ranks as medium-sized. The chain is built from TRBV30 and TRBJ2-7; 8 bases are a match to TRBD1. V gave up 3 bases and J gave up 4 bases; unmatched junction bases: 11. The CDR3 spans 15 residues. Germline assignment: CDR1 GTSNPN and CDR2 SVGIG (reference sequence). CDR3 sequence (DNA): TGTGCCTGGAGGGGGCCTGCAGGGGGCACGTACGAGCAGTACTTC. Encoded protein: CAWRGPAGGTYEQYF.

This clonotype was observed at least ten times. The rearrangement uses TRBV7-9 and TRBJ1-1; D not resolved. Between the trimmed V and J ends, which lost 5 bases and 0 bases, there was a span of 16 bases. There are 16 residues in the CDR3. CDR1 is SEHNR and CDR2 is FQNEAQ in the germline V gene (reference sequence). This CDR3 is CASSPQRARVNTEAFF. CDR3 bases: TGTGCCAGCAGCCCTCAACGGGCTAGGGTGAACACTGAAGCTTTCTTT.

This clonotype is termed medium-sized (0.01 to 0.1%). The V and J genes are TRBV30 and TRBJ1-6; weak D call: TRBD1 (6 bases). The CDR3 loop spans 14 amino acids. The germline V and J ends were trimmed by 3 bases and 8 bases, with 14 bases remaining between them. Germline CDR1 and CDR2: GTSNPN and SVGIG (reference sequence). CDR3: CAWSFRGRDSPLHF. CDR3 nucleotides: TGTGCCTGGAGCTTCAGGGGTCGGGATTCACCCCTCCACTTT.

At least ten counts were recorded for this clonotype. The gene calls are TRBV7-2 and TRBJ1-3; maybe TRBD1 (5 bases). V was pared by 5 bases and J by 0 bases, with 14 bases between. The CDR3 has 16 residues. Germline CDR1 SGHTA, CDR2 FQGNSA. CDR3 sequence: CASSPGTPLSGNTIYF. CDR3 coding DNA: TGTGCCAGCAGCCCAGGGACTCCTCTCTCTGGAAACACCATATATTTT.

This clonotype was recorded many times. The CDR3: CASSPRQGRDNEQFF. The DNA of the CDR3 is TGTGCCAGCAGCCCCAGGCAGGGGCGCGATAATGAGCAGTTCTTC. The gene calls are TRBV9 and TRBJ2-1, with a possible D match to TRBD1 (6 bases). The V end was cut by 4 bases, the J end by 7 bases, with 18 bases between. The CDR3 runs 15 residues. Germline V lookup: CDR1 SGDLS, CDR2 YYNGEE.

By share of the sample, this clonotype is medium-sized. The chain uses TRBV9 and TRBJ2-5; 8 bases align to TRBD1. The ends lost 3 bases at V and 2 bases at J; junction bases unmatched: 6. This CDR3 is built from 15 residues. Germline V gives CDR1 SGDLS, CDR2 YYNGEE. CDR3 region: CASSEGQVLQETQYF. Written as DNA, the CDR3 is TGTGCCAGCAGCGAGGGACAGGTGCTTCAAGAGACCCAGTACTTC. Looking up the rest from reference TRBV9 and TRBJ2-5 gives the full variable domain: DSGVTQTPKHLITATGQRVTLRCSPRSGDLSVYWYQQSLDQGLQFLIQYYNGEERAKGNILERFSAQQFPDLHSELNLSSLELGDSALYFCASSEGQVLQETQYFGPGTRLLVL.

By share, this clonotype counts as medium-sized. V usage is TRBV12-3 or TRBV12-4 and J usage is TRBJ2-1, with no clear D. This CDR3 has 15 residues. V was trimmed by 6 bases and J by 0 bases, leaving 12 bases between them. This CDR3 reads CASSLGSSSYNEQFF. The DNA for the CDR3 is TGTGCCAGCAGCCTTGGCTCGAGCTCCTACAATGAGCAGTTCTTC.

Many counts were recorded for this clonotype. The chain combines TRBV5-1 with TRBJ1-2, with TRBD1 identical over 7 bases. CDR1 and CDR2 (germline): SGHRS, YFSETQ. V gave up 4 bases and J gave up 7 bases; unmatched junction bases: 4. The CDR3 spans 12 residues. CDR3 region: CASSVGQAGYTF. DNA of the CDR3: TGCGCCAGCAGCGTAGGACAGGCTGGCTACACCTTC.

In this sample, this clonotype turned up many times. The chain has TRBV10-3 and TRBJ2-5; 11 nucleotides agree with TRBD1. The V and J ends lost 5 bases and 4 bases, in that order; junction bases with no gene match: 6. The length of the CDR3 is 15 residues. Germline lookup yields CDR1 ENHRY and CDR2 SYGVKD. CDR3 residues: CAISSGQGDGETQYF. CDR3 coding DNA: TGTGCCATCAGTTCGGGACAGGGGGACGGAGAGACCCAGTACTTC.

This clonotype showed up many times. The V and J genes are TRBV29-1 and TRBJ2-1, with TRBD1 matching over 7 bases. The CDR3 length is 13 residues. Germline V gene data show CDR1 as SQVTM and CDR2 as ANQGSEA. V lost 8 bases to trimming and J lost 0 bases; unmatched junction nucleotides: 4. CDR3 sequence: CSTGQSSYNEQFF. In nucleotides, the CDR3 is TGCAGCACGGGACAGAGCTCCTACAATGAGCAGTTCTTC.

This clonotype ranks as medium-sized. V gene TRBV11-2 combines with J gene TRBJ1-4; no definite D call. V lost 2 bases and J 4 bases, leaving 14 bases between the germline ends. CDR1 and CDR2 (germline): SGHAT, FQNNGV. The length of the CDR3 is 16 residues. CDR3 DNA: TGTGCCAGCAGCTTACGACTGGGATCATTTAATGAAAAACTGTTTTTT. Translating it yields CASSLRLGSFNEKLFF.

By its share, this clonotype is medium-sized (0.01 to 0.1%). This chain uses TRBV9 with TRBJ2-1; possibly TRBD1 for D (6 bases). This CDR3 has 15 residues. Germline CDR1 reads SGDLS; CDR2 reads YYNGEE. V was shortened by 2 bases and J by 4 bases, with 13 bases between the two germline ends. In nucleotides, the CDR3 is TGTGCCAGCAGCGTCGCGACAGGACAATACAATGAGCAGTTCTTC. It encodes CASSVATGQYNEQFF. Full variable domain (missing parts from reference TRBV9 and TRBJ2-1): DSGVTQTPKHLITATGQRVTLRCSPRSGDLSVYWYQQSLDQGLQFLIQYYNGEERAKGNILERFSAQQFPDLHSELNLSSLELGDSALYFCASSVATGQYNEQFFGPGTRLTVL.